The clone carrying this TCR beta chain was observed a handful of times. Its antigen is currently unknown. TCRdb reanalysed the reads using MiXCR and keeps one entry per CDR3 protein. The sample consists of hundreds of thousands of distinct CDR3 sequences, roughly 28% of them appearing once. This specimen comes from a study of T cell repertoires in cytomegalovirus infection. Overall study results and limits: CMV-specific TCR beta clonotypes restricted by HLA-C were the ones dominating the ex vivo response.

This CDR3 is 15 amino acids long. Germline lookup yields CDR1 SGHTA and CDR2 FQGNSA. Trimming took 1 base from V and 2 from J, leaving 12 bases between them. V is TRBV7-2 and J is TRBJ2-7; D ambiguous. The sequence derives from a human donor in good health (CMV status not recorded). Some clones in this sample may be carry-over from other donors' samples. This material consisted of cultured PBMCs, taken from culture after CMV antigen stimulation. The CDR3, as DNA: TGTGCCAGCAGCTTAGAGGGTAGGGCGGCCTACGAGCAGTACTTC. It encodes CASSLEGRAAYEQYF.